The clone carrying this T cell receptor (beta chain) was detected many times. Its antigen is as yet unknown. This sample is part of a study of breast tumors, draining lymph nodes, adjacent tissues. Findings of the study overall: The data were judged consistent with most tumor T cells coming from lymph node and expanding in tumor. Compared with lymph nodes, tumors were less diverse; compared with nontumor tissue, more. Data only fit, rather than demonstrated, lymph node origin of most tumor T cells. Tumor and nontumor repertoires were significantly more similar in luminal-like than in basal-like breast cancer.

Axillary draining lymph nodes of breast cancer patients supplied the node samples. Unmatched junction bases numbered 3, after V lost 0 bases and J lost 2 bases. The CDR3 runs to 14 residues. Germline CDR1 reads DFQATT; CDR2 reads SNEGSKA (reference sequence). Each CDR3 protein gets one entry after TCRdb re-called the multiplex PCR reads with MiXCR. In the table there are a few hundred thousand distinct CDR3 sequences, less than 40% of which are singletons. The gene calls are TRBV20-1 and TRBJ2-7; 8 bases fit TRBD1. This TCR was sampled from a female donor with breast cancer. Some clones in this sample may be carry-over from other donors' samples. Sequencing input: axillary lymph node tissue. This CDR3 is CSARDPDRAYEQYF. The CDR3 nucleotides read TGCAGTGCTAGAGATCCGGACAGGGCCTACGAGCAGTACTTC.